The 21 T cell receptor beta chains reported below all come from one sample, sequenced in a study of T cell repertoires in cytomegalovirus infection. TCRdb itself ran the reads through MiXCR, one entry per CDR3 protein. The sample holds some 300,000 distinct CDR3 sequences, about 9.2% seen once. Source material: PBMCs. The source is a human donor in good health (CMV status not recorded). Some clones in this sample may be carry-over from other donors' samples.

This clonotype was seen many times. The CDR3 DNA reads as TGCAGCGTTGGGATCGGGGAGCAGTACTTC. This encodes CSVGIGEQYF. V and J are TRBV29-1 and TRBJ2-7; D is undetermined. The CDR3 contains 10 residues. CDR1 and CDR2 from the germline V gene are SQVTM and ANQGSEA. The germline V and J ends were trimmed by 4 bases and 7 bases, with 8 bases remaining between them.

This clonotype was recorded many times. This chain connects TRBV28 to TRBJ2-1; unclear D gene. Germline CDR1 MDHEN, CDR2 SYDVKM. Trimming shortened V by 2 bases and J by 10 bases, and 6 bases separated the two germline ends. The CDR3 contains 11 residues. In DNA, the CDR3 is TGTGCCAGCAGTTTACGAGCAGAGCAGTTCTTC. Translation gives CASSLRAEQFF.

This clonotype came up many times. This chain links TRBV25-1 with TRBJ1-2; D might be TRBD1 (6 bases). Trimming took 4 bases from V and 3 from J, leaving 15 bases between them. CDR3 length equals 15 residues. Germline-derived CDR1 and CDR2 are MGHDK and SYGVNS. As DNA, the CDR3 is TGTGCCAGCAGTGGGGCAGGGACACGGGACTATGGCTACACCTTC. Amino acid sequence: CASSGAGTRDYGYTF.

This clonotype was recorded at least ten times. The V and J genes are TRBV10-3 and TRBJ1-3, with D possibly TRBD1 on 6 matching bases. Trimming cost V 10 bases and J 4 bases, with 14 bases left between them. This CDR3 comprises 13 residues. CDR1 and CDR2 (germline): ENHRY, SYGVKD. CDR3 region: CANSRTEGNTIYF. The CDR3 region has the DNA TGTGCCAACTCCCGGACAGAAGGAAACACCATATATTTT.

Many counts were recorded for this clonotype. The chain carries TRBV12-3 or TRBV12-4 and TRBJ2-2; TRBD1 matches 9 bases. With 7 bases clipped from V and 7 bases from J, the junction kept 7 bases outside the gene matches. The CDR3 is 14 amino acids. The CDR3 reads CASTQGTGNGELFF. CDR3 bases: TGTGCCAGCACCCAAGGGACAGGGAACGGGGAGCTGTTTTTT.

This clonotype was counted many times. The chain carries TRBV27 and TRBJ2-1; TRBD2 agrees at 9 bases. V lost 6 bases to trimming and J lost 9 bases; unmatched junction nucleotides: 12. The length of the CDR3 is 15 residues. In germline, CDR1 is MNHEY, CDR2 SMNVEV (reference sequence). CDR3 nucleotides: TGTGCCAGCAGCCCCAGCGGGGGGCGGGGTCGTGAGCAGTTCTTC. Amino acid sequence: CASSPSGGRGREQFF.

Many counts were recorded for this clonotype. The V gene is TRBV24-1, the J gene TRBJ2-3; tentatively, D is TRBD2 (5 bases). From germline, CDR1 is KGHDR and CDR2 SFDVKD. Trimming cost V 0 bases and J 0 bases, with 12 bases left between them. The CDR3 totals 17 residues. CDR3 sequence reads: CATSDLPEAASTDTQYF. The CDR3 nucleotides read TGTGCCACCAGTGATTTGCCGGAGGCAGCTAGCACAGATACGCAGTATTTT.

The chain uses TRBV18 and TRBJ1-2; D gene unclear. The CDR3 consists of 15 residues. Per the germline V gene, CDR1 is KGHSH and CDR2 is LQKENI. Trimming removed 4 bases from V and 4 bases from J, with 16 bases in between. The CDR3 loop reads CASSLGTRIGYGYTF. CDR3 DNA sequence: TGTGCCAGCTCACTGGGTACCCGGATAGGCTATGGCTACACCTTC.

This clonotype was counted many times. Germline is not matched at one junction end, which may reflect a read error. The chain couples TRBV5-6 to TRBJ2-1; TRBD1 matches at 8 bases. CDR3 length: 14 amino acids. Germline V gene data show CDR1 as SGHDT and CDR2 as YYEEEE. CDR3 DNA sequence: TGTGCCAGCAGCTTTCGGACAGGGCTAGGGGAAGTGGTCTTC. Protein: CASSFRTGLGEVVF.

This clonotype was observed many times. The rearrangement joins TRBV7-9 to TRBJ1-2; D not resolved. The V and J ends lost 1 base and 8 bases respectively, with 8 bases between them. This CDR3 is built from 12 residues. From germline, CDR1 is SEHNR and CDR2 FQNEAQ (reference sequence). The CDR3 nucleotides read TGTGCCAGCAGCTTAGGGGCACCGGGCTACACCTTC. Amino acid sequence: CASSLGAPGYTF.

This clonotype was seen at least ten times. This chain connects TRBV7-9 to TRBJ2-3; 7 positions match TRBD2. V trimming: 8 bases; J trimming: 2 bases; junction bases outside the gene matches: 7. The CDR3 loop spans 14 amino acids. The germline CDR1 and CDR2 sequences are SEHNR and FQNEAQ (reference sequence). Here the CDR3 DNA reads TGTGCCAGCGGGTCTAGCGGACCCACAGATACGCAGTATTTT. Protein sequence: CASGSSGPTDTQYF. The full variable domain, completed using reference TRBV7-9 and TRBJ2-3, is DTGVSQNPRHKITKRGQNVTFRCDPISEHNRLYWYRQTLGQGPEFLTYFQNEAQLEKSRLLSDRFSAERPKGSFSTLEIQRTEQGDSAMYLCASGSSGPTDTQYFGPGTRLTVL.

This clonotype was counted ten times or more. The chain is built from TRBV2 and TRBJ1-5; no definite D call. Looked up from germline, CDR1 is SNHLY and CDR2 is FYNNEI. V was shortened by 6 bases and J by 0 bases, with 12 bases between the two germline ends. There are 15 residues in the CDR3. In DNA form, the CDR3 reads TGTGCCAGCAGCGAAAGGGCCGATAGCAATCAGCCCCAGCATTTT. Translation gives CASSERADSNQPQHF.

This clonotype was seen ten or more times. The V gene is TRBV9, the J gene TRBJ1-2; 8 bases match TRBD1. With 3 bases clipped from V and 4 bases from J, the junction kept 8 bases outside the gene matches. Germline CDR1 SGDLS, CDR2 YYNGEE. This CDR3 spans 15 amino acids. The CDR3 DNA reads as TGTGCCAGCAGCGCCTCGACAGGGGATCCCTATGGCTACACCTTC. This gives the protein CASSASTGDPYGYTF.

This clonotype appeared many times. This chain joins TRBV6-5 and TRBJ1-1; D is ambiguous. Germline values: CDR1 MNHEY, CDR2 SVGAGI. V shed 2 bases and J shed 5 bases, with 12 bases lying between them. The CDR3 has 14 residues. CDR3 protein: CASSYSQVRTEAFF. CDR3 in DNA: TGTGCCAGCAGTTACAGCCAGGTTCGGACTGAAGCTTTCTTT.

In this sample, this clonotype turned up many times. The gene calls are TRBV20-1 and TRBJ2-1; the match to TRBD2 covers 10 bases. Germline-derived CDR1 and CDR2 are DFQATT and SNEGSKA (reference sequence). J was trimmed by 4 bases and V by 5 bases; bases with no gene match: 5. The CDR3 contains 14 residues. The CDR3 DNA is TGCAGTGCTCCTAGCGGGGGTTTTTACAATGAGCAGTTCTTC. Its protein is CSAPSGGFYNEQFF.

The table lists this clonotype with many counts. This chain's CDR3 is CASSLSAGRGQYV. The CDR3 region has the DNA TGTGCCAGCAGTTTATCGGCAGGTCGGGGGCAGTACGTC. The genes are TRBV28 and TRBJ2-7, with D possibly matching TRBD2 (5 bases). V was trimmed by 1 base and J by 9 bases, leaving 13 bases between them. In germline, CDR1 is MDHEN, CDR2 SYDVKM. This CDR3 has 13 residues.

This clonotype was counted a single time. The V call is TRBV3-1, the J call TRBJ2-2; no definite D call. Germline lookup yields CDR1 LGHDT and CDR2 YNNKEL (reference sequence). The length of the CDR3 is 12 residues. V was trimmed by 1 base and J by 7 bases, leaving 4 bases between them. The CDR3 sequence: CASSQGRGELFF. In DNA, the CDR3 is TGTGCCAGCAGCCAAGGCCGCGGGGAGCTGTTTTTT.

This clonotype was seen repeatedly, ten times or more. This chain joins TRBV6-5 and TRBJ2-4; no firm D call. Trimming shortened V by 4 bases and J by 8 bases, and 12 bases separated the two germline ends. Germline CDR1 and CDR2: MNHEY and SVGAGI. This CDR3 spans 13 amino acids. The CDR3 is CASSSPSTYIQYF. The CDR3 region has the DNA TGTGCCAGCAGTTCCCCCTCGACTTACATTCAGTACTTC.

This clonotype was seen ten or more times. The chain has TRBV9 and TRBJ1-2; D is unresolved. Germline V gene lookup returns CDR1 SGDLS and CDR2 YYNGEE. V lost 3 bases and J 0 bases, leaving 21 bases between the germline ends. The CDR3 extends over 18 amino acids. CDR3 region: CASSGIATPGSANYGYTF. As DNA, the CDR3 is TGTGCCAGCAGCGGCATCGCTACTCCGGGTTCAGCTAACTATGGCTACACCTTC.

This clonotype has ten or more counts. V usage is TRBV24-1 and J usage is TRBJ2-2, with D perhaps TRBD1 (5 bases). The CDR3 length is 14 residues. Trimming removed 10 bases from V and 0 bases from J, with 11 bases in between. CDR1 is KGHDR, CDR2 SFDVKD, per germline. This CDR3 reads CATSLTANTGELFF. The CDR3 nucleotides are TGTGCCACTTCCCTGACAGCGAACACCGGGGAGCTGTTTTTT.

V is TRBV29-1 and J is TRBJ2-2; D not resolved. The length of the CDR3 is 12 residues. V shed 6 bases and J shed 6 bases, with 11 bases lying between them. Germline CDR1 and CDR2: SQVTM and ANQGSEA. CDR3 residues: CSVGPEAGELFF. Written as DNA, the CDR3 is TGCAGCGTAGGACCTGAGGCCGGGGAGCTGTTTTTT.